Included here is one T cell receptor beta chain sequence, with context. Its antigen is still unknown. The data originate from a study of CD8 T cells in Susac syndrome. RNA in amounts of roughly 0.45 to 1 ug was reverse transcribed with random hexamers. Amplification of TCR beta CDR3 was carried out by immunoSEQ multiplex PCR, which covered 54 Vbeta and 13 Jbeta segments. TCRdb reanalysed the immunoSEQ multiplex PCR reads using MiXCR and keeps one entry per CDR3 protein. The sample lists approximately 120,000 distinct CDR3 sequences, 96% occurring once. V was cut by 1 base and J by 1 base, with 8 bases left in between. The CDR3 consists of 14 residues. Germline V CDR1 and CDR2: SGHRS, YFSETQ. Findings and limits, study-wide: An acknowledgment was made by the study that its TCR sequencing and HLA analysis involved relatively few individuals.

Sequencing of TCR beta covered CD8+ and CD4+ T cells obtained from blood. Both CD4+ and CD8+ T cells were negatively isolated, and TEMRA cells underwent FACS enrichment. The sequence was collected from a human donor in good health. Sequencing input: CD4+ T cells from PBMCs. This chain links TRBV5-1 with TRBJ2-5, with no clear D. The CDR3 sequence is CASSLFPGQETQYF. The CDR3 nucleotides are TGCGCCAGCAGCTTGTTCCCCGGCCAAGAGACCCAGTACTTC. Supplemented by reference TRBV5-1 and TRBJ2-5, the full variable domain reads KAGVTQTPRYLIKTRGQQVTLSCSPISGHRSVSWYQQTPGQGLQFLFEYFSETQRNKGNFPGRFSGRQFSNSRSEMNVSTLELGDSALYLCASSLFPGQETQYFGPGTRLLVL.